A single sample is the source of the 30 T cell receptor beta chains below, sequenced in a study. TCRdb re-derived calls from the 5' RACE reads in MiXCR, one entry per CDR3 protein. The sample holds tens of thousands of distinct CDR3 sequences, 25% to 35% seen once. Sequencing used memory CD4+ T cells sorted from a lymph node. Subset reported: memory CD4+ T cells, CD4+CD45RO+CD25-. Source of these receptors: a female donor with breast cancer.

This clonotype came up a few times. The V gene is TRBV30, the J gene TRBJ1-1; D gene unclear. Trimming shortened V by 2 bases and J by 1 base, and 5 bases separated the two germline ends. Germline assignment: CDR1 GTSNPN and CDR2 SVGIG (reference sequence). The length of the CDR3 is 12 residues. CDR3 coding DNA: TGTGCCTGGAGTCGACCGAACACTGAAGCTTTCTTT. Translated: CAWSRPNTEAFF.

The chain employs TRBV7-9 and TRBJ2-5; TRBD1 matches at 7 bases. This CDR3 region has 14 residues. CDR1 is SEHNR, CDR2 FQNEAQ, per germline (reference sequence). Trimming took 5 bases from V and 3 from J; bases not matched to a gene: 6. The CDR3 region is CASSLGTVKETQYF. As DNA, the CDR3 is TGTGCCAGCAGCCTCGGGACAGTGAAAGAGACCCAGTACTTC.

By proportion, this clonotype is medium-sized. This rearrangement joins TRBV7-9 to TRBJ2-7; perhaps TRBD1 as D (6 bases). The CDR3 runs 15 residues. V was cut by 0 bases and J by 5 bases, with 14 bases left in between. From germline, CDR1 is SEHNR and CDR2 FQNEAQ (reference sequence). Here the CDR3 reads CASSLAGRGKNEQYF. The CDR3 nucleotides are TGTGCCAGCAGCTTAGCCGGCAGGGGTAAAAACGAGCAGTACTTC. The full variable domain, rest sourced from reference TRBV7-9 and TRBJ2-7, is DTGVSQNPRHKITKRGQNVTFRCDPISEHNRLYWYRQTLGQGPEFLTYFQNEAQLEKSRLLSDRFSAERPKGSFSTLEIQRTEQGDSAMYLCASSLAGRGKNEQYFGPGTRLTVT.

The rearrangement links TRBV20-1 to TRBJ2-2; TRBD2 matches at 10 bases. V dropped 0 bases and J dropped 5; count of bases not matched to a gene: 6. Germline assignment: CDR1 DFQATT and CDR2 SNEGSKA (reference sequence). This CDR3 is built from 16 residues. CDR3 amino acids: CSARDGGTSETGELFF. CDR3 in DNA: TGCAGTGCTAGAGATGGGGGGACTAGCGAGACCGGGGAGCTGTTTTTT.

The CDR3, as DNA: TGCAGCGTTGGGGGACTAGCGGGGCATGAGCAGTTCTTC. Its translation: CSVGGLAGHEQFF. The rearrangement joins TRBV29-1 to TRBJ2-1; 13 bases are a match to TRBD2. V trimming: 4 bases; J trimming: 8 bases; junction bases outside the gene matches: 2. Germline lookup yields CDR1 SQVTM and CDR2 ANQGSEA. CDR3 size: 13 residues.

This chain uses TRBV27 with TRBJ1-6; 7 bases map to TRBD1. Germline CDR1 MNHEY, CDR2 SMNVEV (reference sequence). The CDR3 contains 17 residues. Unmatched junction bases numbered 14, after V lost 5 bases and J lost 7 bases. CDR3 nucleotides: TGTGCCAGCAGTAACCGGGACAGTGAAGGTTGGAATTCACCCCTCCACTTT. Residues: CASSNRDSEGWNSPLHF.

In this sample, this clonotype turned up a few times. The rearrangement links TRBV29-1 to TRBJ2-3, with TRBD2 matching over 16 bases. CDR3 length equals 18 residues. Trimming removed 1 base from V and 6 bases from J; junction bases left unmatched: 10. Looked up from germline, CDR1 is SQVTM and CDR2 is ANQGSEA. As DNA, the CDR3 is TGCAGCGTTGAAGTCGTCGGGACTAGCGGGAGGGCCATCGATACGCAGTATTTT. It specifies CSVEVVGTSGRAIDTQYF.

This clonotype has just a few counts. The CDR3 DNA follows: TGTGCCACCAGTGACGGGCAGGCTCCCTTCGAGCAGTACTTC. Amino acid sequence: CATSDGQAPFEQYF. The chain joins TRBV24-1 to TRBJ2-7; D unclear. Germline CDR1 reads KGHDR; CDR2 reads SFDVKD. This CDR3 has 14 residues. V was trimmed by 4 bases and J by 6 bases, leaving 15 bases between them.

There are many counts of this clonotype. The gene calls are TRBV20-1 and TRBJ2-3, with TRBD2 matching 10 bases. Germline loops: CDR1 DFQATT, CDR2 SNEGSKA (reference sequence). Trimming cost V 8 bases and J 2 bases; bases outside gene matches: 10. The CDR3 covers 15 residues. CDR3 DNA sequence: TGCAGTTCTTCCCCCACTAGCGGGGACACAGATACGCAGTATTTT. It specifies CSSSPTSGDTDTQYF.

The chain recombines TRBV6-2 or TRBV6-3 with TRBJ2-1; 7 bases fit TRBD2. This CDR3 has 18 amino acids. V lost 4 bases to trimming and J lost 8 bases; unmatched junction nucleotides: 20. In germline, CDR1 is MNHEY, CDR2 SVGEGT. CDR3 sequence: CASSFTVRGRVLTHEQFF. The CDR3 DNA reads TGTGCCAGCAGTTTTACCGTTCGGGGGAGGGTACTTACCCATGAGCAGTTCTTC.

This clonotype has a handful of counts. This chain connects TRBV7-8 to TRBJ2-7; TRBD2 aligns across 12 bases. The CDR3 sequence is 15 residues long. Germline loops: CDR1 SGHVS, CDR2 FQNEAQ. With 5 bases clipped from V and 4 bases from J, the junction kept 6 bases outside the gene matches. The DNA of the CDR3 is TGTGCCAGCAGCACTAGAGGACTAGCGGGGTACGAGCAGTACTTC. As protein: CASSTRGLAGYEQYF.

The V gene is TRBV2, the J gene TRBJ2-5; D gene uncertain. V gave up 3 bases and J gave up 5 bases, with 1 base separating them. The CDR3 spans 10 residues. Looked up from germline, CDR1 is SNHLY and CDR2 is FYNNEI. The DNA for the CDR3 is TGTGCCAGCAGTGAGGAGACCCAGTACTTC. Translated: CASSEETQYF.

This clonotype was counted only a few times. V and J are TRBV9 and TRBJ2-7, with a possible D match to TRBD2 (5 bases). Germline V gene lookup returns CDR1 SGDLS and CDR2 YYNGEE. The CDR3 has 14 amino acids. Trimming stripped 1 base from V and 1 base from J, with 9 bases between. For the CDR3, the DNA is TGTGCCAGCAGCGTAAGTAGCGCTTCCTACGAGCAGTACTTC. Its translation is CASSVSSASYEQYF.

The gene calls are TRBV5-1 and TRBJ1-5; D perhaps matches TRBD1 (6 bases). The germline V gene encodes CDR1 SGHRS and CDR2 YFSETQ. This CDR3 is 17 amino acids long. The V end was cut by 4 bases, the J end by 0 bases, with 17 bases between. For the CDR3, the DNA is TGCGCCAGCAGCCCCCTCCCAGGGGACTATAGCAATCAGCCCCAGCATTTT. This gives the protein CASSPLPGDYSNQPQHF.

CDR3 protein: CASSPRTGSGNTIYF. CDR3 nucleotide sequence: TGTGCCAGCAGCCCCAGGACAGGCTCTGGAAACACCATATATTTT. The chain employs TRBV3-1 and TRBJ1-3, with 7 positions matching TRBD1. Per germline, CDR1 LGHDT and CDR2 YNNKEL (reference sequence). The CDR3 length is 15 residues. V shed 4 bases, J shed 0 bases, and the junction held 3 bases outside the gene matches. Complete variable domain (other parts from reference TRBV3-1 and TRBJ1-3): DTAVSQTPKYLVTQMGNDKSIKCEQNLGHDTMYWYKQDSKKFLKIMFSYNNKELIINETVPNRFSPKSPDKAHLNLHINSLELGDSAVYFCASSPRTGSGNTIYFGEGSWLTVV.

This sequence joins TRBV7-3 and TRBJ2-1, with D perhaps matching TRBD1 or TRBD2 (5 bases each). Between the trimmed V and J ends, which lost 5 bases and 0 bases, there was a span of 20 bases. The CDR3 is 18 residues long. Germline V gives CDR1 SGHTA, CDR2 FQGTGA. CDR3 residues: CASSPLPSGLSSYNEQFF. The CDR3 nucleotides read TGTGCCAGCAGCCCCCTCCCATCGGGGCTTAGCTCCTACAATGAGCAGTTCTTC. The whole variable domain, filled in from reference TRBV7-3 and TRBJ2-1, reads GAGVSQTPSNKVTEKGKYVELRCDPISGHTALYWYRQSLGQGPEFLIYFQGTGAADDSGLPNDRFFAVRPEGSVSTLKIQRTERGDSAVYLCASSPLPSGLSSYNEQFFGPGTRLTVL.

This sequence joins TRBV7-9 and TRBJ2-7; no firm D call. Germline CDR1 SEHNR, CDR2 FQNEAQ (reference sequence). V shed 1 base and J shed 0 bases, with 10 bases lying between them. The length of the CDR3 is 15 residues. The CDR3 spells CASSLVGRLSYEQYF. DNA for the CDR3: TGTGCCAGCAGCTTAGTTGGGCGGCTCTCCTACGAGCAGTACTTC.

The gene calls are TRBV15 and TRBJ2-7, with 7 bases that match TRBD2. Germline CDR1 and CDR2: LNHNV and YYDKDF (reference sequence). The V segment lost 1 base and the J segment 0 bases; nucleotides outside the gene matches: 6. The CDR3 contains 16 residues. This CDR3 reads CATSRVGGVSSYEQYF. The DNA of the CDR3 is TGTGCCACCAGCAGAGTGGGAGGGGTAAGCTCCTACGAGCAGTACTTC.

In this sample, this clonotype turned up a few times. The DNA for the CDR3 is TGCGCCAGCAGCCTGCAGGGCATGAACACTGAAGCTTTCTTT. It specifies CASSLQGMNTEAFF. This chain connects TRBV5-1 to TRBJ1-1; possibly TRBD1 for D (5 bases). Looked up from germline, CDR1 is SGHRS and CDR2 is YFSETQ. V dropped 4 bases and J dropped 0 bases, with 10 bases sitting between them. The CDR3 is 14 amino acids.

This clonotype occurred a few times. J is TRBJ2-1 and V is TRBV25-1, with no clear D. The germline V gene encodes CDR1 MGHDK and CDR2 SYGVNS. Trimming removed 3 bases at V and 1 base at J, with 7 bases between. The CDR3 extends over 14 amino acids. The CDR3, as DNA: TGTGCCAGCAGTGAGAAGTGGTCCTACAATGAGCAGTTCTTC. It translates to CASSEKWSYNEQFF.

This clonotype was seen only a few times. This chain uses TRBV5-1 with TRBJ2-6; no clear D. This CDR3 is built from 16 residues. The V end lost 2 bases, the J end lost 0 bases, and 9 bases lay between the germline ends. Germline loops: CDR1 SGHRS, CDR2 YFSETQ. CDR3 in amino acids: CASSLRPISGANVLTF. The DNA for the CDR3 is TGCGCCAGCAGCTTAAGGCCGATCTCTGGGGCCAACGTCCTGACTTTC.

This clonotype was seen repeatedly, ten times or more. The chain employs TRBV9 and TRBJ2-1, with 8 bases lining up with TRBD2. The CDR3 sequence is 15 residues long. With 5 bases clipped from V and 4 bases from J, the junction kept 8 bases outside the gene matches. The germline V gene has CDR1 SGDLS and CDR2 YYNGEE. The CDR3 here is CASSKSGSGYNEQFF. The CDR3 coding sequence is TGTGCCAGCAGTAAAAGCGGGAGTGGGTACAATGAGCAGTTCTTC.

The chain links TRBV29-1 to TRBJ2-7; TRBD1 aligns across 9 bases. The V gene end was trimmed by 6 bases and the J gene end by 5 bases; junction bases not matched to a gene: 11. Germline loops: CDR1 SQVTM, CDR2 ANQGSEA. The CDR3 sequence is 14 residues long. This CDR3 reads CSVRQGVVGDEQYF. In DNA, the CDR3 is TGCAGCGTACGACAGGGGGTCGTGGGGGACGAGCAGTACTTC.

The chain has TRBV5-1 and TRBJ1-2; D unresolved. V lost 4 bases and J 0 bases, leaving 10 bases between the germline ends. The CDR3 is 14 amino acids. CDR1 SGHRS and CDR2 YFSETQ come from the germline V gene. This CDR3 reads CASSRDTANYGYTF. In DNA, the CDR3 is TGCGCCAGCAGCCGTGACACAGCTAACTATGGCTACACCTTC. The variable domain in full, with the rest retrieved from reference TRBV5-1 and TRBJ1-2, is KAGVTQTPRYLIKTRGQQVTLSCSPISGHRSVSWYQQTPGQGLQFLFEYFSETQRNKGNFPGRFSGRQFSNSRSEMNVSTLELGDSALYLCASSRDTANYGYTFGSGTRLTVV.

The chain combines TRBV20-1 with TRBJ1-6; D uncertain. CDR1 is DFQATT and CDR2 is SNEGSKA in the germline V gene (reference sequence). Trimming removed 6 bases from V and 0 bases from J, with 12 bases in between. The CDR3 is made up of 15 amino acids. The CDR3 nucleotides are TGCAGTGCGATCGGCGGCGGCTCCTATAATTCACCCCTCCACTTT. It specifies CSAIGGGSYNSPLHF.

This clonotype has a count of ten or more. The V gene is TRBV5-1, the J gene TRBJ1-1; 8 bases match TRBD1. Per the germline V gene, CDR1 is SGHRS and CDR2 is YFSETQ. J was trimmed by 7 bases and V by 0 bases; bases with no gene match: 8. The CDR3 consists of 15 residues. The CDR3 DNA reads as TGCGCCAGCAGCTTGGCGACAGGGGTAGGGTTTGAAGCTTTCTTT. This codes for CASSLATGVGFEAFF.

This clonotype occurred a few times. The chain carries TRBV7-2 and TRBJ2-7; weak D call: TRBD2 (7 bases). The CDR3 has 17 amino acids. Between the trimmed V and J ends, which lost 2 bases and 7 bases, there was a span of 24 bases. Looked up from germline, CDR1 is SGHTA and CDR2 is FQGNSA. This CDR3 reads CASSLSVAGASSGEQYF. The CDR3 DNA follows: TGTGCCAGCAGCTTAAGTGTGGCGGGGGCATCGTCGGGGGAGCAGTACTTC.

A word on this clonotype: The junction shows a germline mismatch at one end, possibly a read error. V gene TRBV6-5 combines with J gene TRBJ2-3; 12 nucleotides line up with TRBD1. The germline V gene encodes CDR1 MNHEY and CDR2 SVGAGI. This CDR3 region has 15 residues. CDR3 nucleotide sequence: TGTGCCGGCAGGGACAGGGGGCTTTTGACAGATACGCAGTATTTT. Protein sequence: CAGRDRGLLTDTQYF.

This clonotype was counted only a few times. The chain links TRBV24-1 to TRBJ2-2; D gene unclear. The germline V gene encodes CDR1 KGHDR and CDR2 SFDVKD. This CDR3 contains 11 residues. The V and J ends lost 8 bases and 3 bases respectively, with 3 bases between them. The CDR3 sequence is CATKYTGELFF. DNA of the CDR3: TGTGCCACCAAGTACACCGGGGAGCTGTTTTTT.

The chain links TRBV7-9 to TRBJ1-2; tentatively, D is TRBD1 (5 bases). Trimming removed 5 bases from V and 3 bases from J, with 19 bases in between. The CDR3 runs 16 residues. CDR1 and CDR2 from the germline V gene are SEHNR and FQNEAQ (reference sequence). The chain's CDR3 is CASSQVTRDSDYGYTF. In nucleotides, the CDR3 is TGTGCCAGCAGCCAAGTAACCCGGGACTCCGACTATGGCTACACCTTC.